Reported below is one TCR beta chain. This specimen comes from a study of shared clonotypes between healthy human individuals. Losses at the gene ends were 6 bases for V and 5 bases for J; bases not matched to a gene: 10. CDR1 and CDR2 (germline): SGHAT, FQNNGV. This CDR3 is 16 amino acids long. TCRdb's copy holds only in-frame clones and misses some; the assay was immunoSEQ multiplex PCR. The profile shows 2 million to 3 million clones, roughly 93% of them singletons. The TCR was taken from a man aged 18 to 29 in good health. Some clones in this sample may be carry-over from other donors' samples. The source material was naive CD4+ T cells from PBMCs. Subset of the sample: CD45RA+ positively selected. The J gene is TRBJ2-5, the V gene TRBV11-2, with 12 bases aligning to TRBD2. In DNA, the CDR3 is TGTGCCAGCAGTTCTAGCGGGAGGGCCCCTCGCGAGACCCAGTACTTC. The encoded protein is CASSSSGRAPRETQYF.